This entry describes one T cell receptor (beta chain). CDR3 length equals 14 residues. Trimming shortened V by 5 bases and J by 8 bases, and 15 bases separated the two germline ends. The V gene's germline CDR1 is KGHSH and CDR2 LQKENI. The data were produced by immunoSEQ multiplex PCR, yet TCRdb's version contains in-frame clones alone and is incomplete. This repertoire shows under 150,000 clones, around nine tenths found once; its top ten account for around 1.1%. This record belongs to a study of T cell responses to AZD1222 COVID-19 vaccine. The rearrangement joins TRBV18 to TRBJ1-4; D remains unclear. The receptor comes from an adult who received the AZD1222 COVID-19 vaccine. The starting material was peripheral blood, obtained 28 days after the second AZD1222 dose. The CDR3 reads CASSDYPGREKLFF. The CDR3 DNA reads TGTGCCAGCTCAGACTACCCCGGTCGGGAAAAACTGTTTTTT.